The clone carrying this T cell receptor (beta chain) was detected many times. Germline CDR1 reads SEHNR; CDR2 reads FQNEAQ (reference sequence). V dropped 5 bases and J dropped 0; count of bases not matched to a gene: 2. The CDR3 runs to 14 residues. The source of the sample is a study of blood T cells in healthy people across ages. A second PCR, run for roughly 7 to 11 cycles, used a sample-barcoded 5' primer plus a J-beta primer mix. One entry per CDR3 protein results from TCRdb running MiXCR on the 5' RACE reads. The sample contains about 1,000,000 distinct CDR3 sequences, around 45% of which appear only once.

Sequenced: blood. The chain carries TRBV7-9 and TRBJ2-7; 9 bases line up with TRBD2. The clonotype originates from a woman aged 55 to 70 in good health. This chain's CDR3 is CASSVTSGSYEQYF. CDR3 bases: TGTGCCAGCAGCGTGACTAGCGGCTCCTACGAGCAGTACTTC.